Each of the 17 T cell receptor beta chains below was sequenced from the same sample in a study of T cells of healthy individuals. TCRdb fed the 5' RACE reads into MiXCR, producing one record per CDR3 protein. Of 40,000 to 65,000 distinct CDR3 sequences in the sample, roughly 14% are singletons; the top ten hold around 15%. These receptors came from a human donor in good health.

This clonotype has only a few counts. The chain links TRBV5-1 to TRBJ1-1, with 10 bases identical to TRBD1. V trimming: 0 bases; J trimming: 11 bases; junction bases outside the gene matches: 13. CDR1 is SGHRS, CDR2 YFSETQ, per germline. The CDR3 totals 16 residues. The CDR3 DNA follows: TGCGCCAGCAGCTTGGATTCGACAGGGGGCTCGGCTATGGCTTTCTTT. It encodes CASSLDSTGGSAMAFF.

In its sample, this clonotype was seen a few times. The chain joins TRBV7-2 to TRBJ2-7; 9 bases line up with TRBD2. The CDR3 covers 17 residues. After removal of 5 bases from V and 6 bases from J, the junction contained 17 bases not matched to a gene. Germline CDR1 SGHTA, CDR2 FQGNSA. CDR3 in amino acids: CASSPHLLAGAPSEQYF. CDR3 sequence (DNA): TGTGCCAGCAGCCCACACCTATTAGCGGGAGCGCCTAGCGAGCAGTACTTC. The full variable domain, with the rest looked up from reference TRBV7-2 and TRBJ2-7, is GAGVSQSPSNKVTEKGKDVELRCDPISGHTALYWYRQSLGQGLEFLIYFQGNSAPDKSGLPSDRFSAERTGGSVSTLTIQRTQQEDSAVYLCASSPHLLAGAPSEQYFGPGTRLTVT.

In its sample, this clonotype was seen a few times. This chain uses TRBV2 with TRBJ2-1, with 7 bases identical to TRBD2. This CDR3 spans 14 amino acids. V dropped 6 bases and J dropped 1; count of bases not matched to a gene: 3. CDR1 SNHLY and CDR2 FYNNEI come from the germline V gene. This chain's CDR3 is CASRTSPSYNEQFF. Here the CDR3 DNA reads TGTGCCAGCAGGACTAGCCCATCCTACAATGAGCAGTTCTTC. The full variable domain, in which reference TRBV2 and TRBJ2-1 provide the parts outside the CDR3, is EPEVTQTPSHQVTQMGQEVILRCVPISNHLYFYWYRQILGQKVEFLVSFYNNEISEKSEIFDDQFSVERPDGSNFTLKIRSTKLEDSAMYFCASRTSPSYNEQFFGPGTRLTVL.

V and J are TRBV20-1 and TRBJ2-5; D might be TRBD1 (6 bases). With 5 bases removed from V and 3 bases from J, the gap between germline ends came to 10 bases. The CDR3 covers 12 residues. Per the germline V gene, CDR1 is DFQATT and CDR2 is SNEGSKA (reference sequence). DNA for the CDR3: TGCAGTGCTCCCACAGGGAAAGAGACCCAGTACTTC. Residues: CSAPTGKETQYF.

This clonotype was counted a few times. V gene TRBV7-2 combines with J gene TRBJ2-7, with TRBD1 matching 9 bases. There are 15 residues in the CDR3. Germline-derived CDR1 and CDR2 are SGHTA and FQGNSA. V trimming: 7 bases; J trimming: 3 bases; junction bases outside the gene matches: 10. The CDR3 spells CASTWGADRGYEQYF. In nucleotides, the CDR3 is TGTGCCAGCACCTGGGGGGCGGACAGGGGCTACGAGCAGTACTTC.

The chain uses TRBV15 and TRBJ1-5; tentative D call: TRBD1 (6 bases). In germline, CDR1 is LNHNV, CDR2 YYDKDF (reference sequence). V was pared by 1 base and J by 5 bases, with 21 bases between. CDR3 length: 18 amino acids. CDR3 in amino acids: CATSRASPFDRRHQPQHF. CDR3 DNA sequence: TGTGCCACCAGCAGAGCCTCGCCTTTCGACAGGCGTCATCAGCCCCAGCATTTT.

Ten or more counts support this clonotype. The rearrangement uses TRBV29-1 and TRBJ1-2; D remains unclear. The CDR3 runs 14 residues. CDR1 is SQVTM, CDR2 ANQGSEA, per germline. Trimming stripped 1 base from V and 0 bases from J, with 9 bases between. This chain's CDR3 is CSVEVQPANYGYTF. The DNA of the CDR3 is TGCAGCGTTGAAGTACAACCAGCTAACTATGGCTACACCTTC. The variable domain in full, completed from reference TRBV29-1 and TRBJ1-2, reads SAVISQKPSRDICQRGTSLTIQCQVDSQVTMMFWYRQQPGQSLTLIATANQGSEATYESGFVIDKFPISRPNLTFSTLTVSNMSPEDSSIYLCSVEVQPANYGYTFGSGTRLTVV.

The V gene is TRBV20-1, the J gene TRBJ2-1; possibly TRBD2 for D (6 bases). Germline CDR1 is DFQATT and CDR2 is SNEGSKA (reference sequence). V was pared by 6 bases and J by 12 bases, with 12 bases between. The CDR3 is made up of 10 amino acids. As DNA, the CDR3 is TGCAGTGCCCGGGGGTACGGGCAGTTCTTC. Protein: CSARGYGQFF.

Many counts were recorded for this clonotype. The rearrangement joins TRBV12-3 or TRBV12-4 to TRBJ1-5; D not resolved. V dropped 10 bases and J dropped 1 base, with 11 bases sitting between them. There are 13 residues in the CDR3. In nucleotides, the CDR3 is TGTGCCATCACCCCCGGCAGCAATCAGCCCCAGCATTTT. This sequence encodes CAITPGSNQPQHF.

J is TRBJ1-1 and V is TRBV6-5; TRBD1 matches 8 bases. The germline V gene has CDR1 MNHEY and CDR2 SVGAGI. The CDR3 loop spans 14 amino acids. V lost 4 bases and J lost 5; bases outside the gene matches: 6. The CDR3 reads CASSWTGSRTEAFF. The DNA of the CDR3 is TGTGCCAGCAGTTGGACAGGGAGTAGGACTGAAGCTTTCTTT.

The DNA for the CDR3 is TGCAGTACCACGGTGGGGACAGAGAATGAAAAACTGTTTTTT. Protein product: CSTTVGTENEKLFF. This chain joins TRBV20-1 and TRBJ1-4; 7 nucleotides line up with TRBD1. The ends lost 8 bases at V and 5 bases at J; junction bases unmatched: 11. This CDR3 is built from 14 residues. Germline values: CDR1 DFQATT, CDR2 SNEGSKA (reference sequence).

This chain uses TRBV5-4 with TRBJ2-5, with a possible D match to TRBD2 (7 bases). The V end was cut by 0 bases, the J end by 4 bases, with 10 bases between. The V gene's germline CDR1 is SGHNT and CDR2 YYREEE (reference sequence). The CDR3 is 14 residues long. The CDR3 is CASSLEGGGETQYF. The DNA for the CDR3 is TGTGCCAGCAGCTTGGAGGGGGGGGGAGAGACCCAGTACTTC.

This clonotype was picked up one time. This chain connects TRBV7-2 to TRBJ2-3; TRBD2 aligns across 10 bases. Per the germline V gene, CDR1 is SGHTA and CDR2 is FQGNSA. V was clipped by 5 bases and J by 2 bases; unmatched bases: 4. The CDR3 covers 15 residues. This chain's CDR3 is CASSPSGSPTDTQYF. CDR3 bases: TGTGCCAGCAGCCCTAGCGGGAGTCCCACAGATACGCAGTATTTT.

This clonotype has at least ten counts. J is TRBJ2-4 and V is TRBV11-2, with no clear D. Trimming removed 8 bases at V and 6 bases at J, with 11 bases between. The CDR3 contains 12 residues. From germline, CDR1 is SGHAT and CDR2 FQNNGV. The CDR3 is CASQQYGNIQYF. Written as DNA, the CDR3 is TGTGCCAGCCAGCAATACGGAAACATTCAGTACTTC.

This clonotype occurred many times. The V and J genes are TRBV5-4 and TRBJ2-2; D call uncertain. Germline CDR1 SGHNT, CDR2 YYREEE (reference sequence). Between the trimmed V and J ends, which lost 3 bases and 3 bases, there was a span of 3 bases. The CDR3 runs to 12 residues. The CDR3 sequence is CASSWDTGELFF. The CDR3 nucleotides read TGTGCCAGCAGCTGGGACACCGGGGAGCTGTTTTTT. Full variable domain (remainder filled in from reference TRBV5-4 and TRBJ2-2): ETGVTQSPTHLIKTRGQQVTLRCSSQSGHNTVSWYQQALGQGPQFIFQYYREEENGRGNFPPRFSGLQFPNYSSELNVNALELDDSALYLCASSWDTGELFFGEGSRLTVL.

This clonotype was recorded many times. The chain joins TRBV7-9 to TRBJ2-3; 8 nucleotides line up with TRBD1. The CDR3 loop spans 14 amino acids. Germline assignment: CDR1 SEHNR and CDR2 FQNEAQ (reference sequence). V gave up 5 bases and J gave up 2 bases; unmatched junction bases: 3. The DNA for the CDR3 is TGTGCCAGCAGCCCGACAGGGGCCACAGATACGCAGTATTTT. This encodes CASSPTGATDTQYF.

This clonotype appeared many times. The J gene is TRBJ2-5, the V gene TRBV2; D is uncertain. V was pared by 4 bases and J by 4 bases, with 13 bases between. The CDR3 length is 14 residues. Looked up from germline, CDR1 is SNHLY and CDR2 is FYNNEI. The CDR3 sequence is CASSGTAGRETQYF. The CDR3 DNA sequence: TGTGCCAGCAGTGGGACGGCCGGCCGAGAGACCCAGTACTTC.